Listed below are T cell receptor beta chains from one sample, sequenced in a study of cytomegalovirus exposure and HLA in healthy donors. TCRdb's copy holds only in-frame clones and misses some; the assay was immunoSEQ multiplex PCR. The sample has roughly 100,000 clones; about 80% are singletons. The sample was PBMCs. The source of these receptors is a man aged 50 to 59 in good health and CMV-seropositive. The CDR3 runs from the conserved cysteine through the conserved F or W. A D gene is named only where the DNA matches it firmly. Clone size is stated in some rows and not others, as once, few, many or a class when expanded.

cdr3_nt cdr3_aa d_call j_call clone_size v_call
TGTGCCAGCAGCCGACTAGCGGGGGGCCCCGGGGAGACCCAGTACTTC CASSRLAGGPGETQYF TRBD2 TRBJ2-5 - TRBV6-6
TGTGCCAGCAGCCCGACTCTAGGAGTGAATGAGCAGTTCTTC CASSPTLGVNEQFF - TRBJ2-1 - TRBV6-4
TGCGCCAGCAGCTTTGGTCTAGCGGGGGATGAGCAGTTCTTC CASSFGLAGDEQFF TRBD2 TRBJ2-1 - TRBV5-1
TGTGCCAGCAGTAGGGCAGCGGGAACTGAAGCTTTCTTT CASSRAAGTEAFF - TRBJ1-1 - TRBV6-1
TGTGCCAGCCGGAGGGAGGGTGGACAGCCCCAGCATTTT CASRREGGQPQHF - TRBJ1-5 few TRBV2
TGTGCCACTGAGAGCGGGAGGGGTCCGGACGAGCAGTACTTC CATESGRGPDEQYF TRBD2 TRBJ2-7 - TRBV15
TGTGCCAGCAGCCCCGACAGGGCGGGAAGCTCCTACAATGAGCAGTTCTTC CASSPDRAGSSYNEQFF - TRBJ2-1 few TRBV13
TGCGCCAGCAGTCAATCGCGGACAGGGGGTCGTTGGAACACTGAAGCTTTCTTT CASSQSRTGGRWNTEAFF TRBD1 TRBJ1-1 few TRBV23-1
TGTGCCAGCAGCCAAGACTCCCAGGATAATTCACCCCTCCACTTT CASSQDSQDNSPLHF - TRBJ1-6 - TRBV14
TGTGCCAGCTCACCAAGAGGGGGTCCCTACAATGAGCAGTTCTTC CASSPRGGPYNEQFF - TRBJ2-1 - TRBV18